Included here is one T cell receptor beta chain sequence, with context. These data are taken from a study of sequential checkpoint blockade in melanoma. The treatment here: randomized to nivolumab then ipilimumab (arm A) or the reverse (arm B). The germline CDR1 and CDR2 sequences are LGHNT and FRNRAP. Trimming took off 9 bases at V and 6 bases at J, with 18 bases between the two ends. The CDR3 is made up of 14 amino acids. Clones were read by immunoSEQ multiplex PCR, and TCRdb kept only the in-frame ones, dropping some. The sample lists roughly 28,000 clones, roughly 80% occurring once. The chain has TRBV12-5 and TRBJ1-5; TRBD1 might be the D (6 bases). The sample here was CD8+ T cells sorted from blood (inferred from file names), taken from a patient given nivolumab and ipilimumab in sequence. The clonotype originates from a human donor with melanoma. CDR3 sequence (DNA): TGTGCTAGAAGCCTATTGGGGGCCGGTCAGCCCCAGCATTTT. This gives the protein CARSLLGAGQPQHF.